The present TCR beta chain was sequenced within a study of blood T cell repertoires in COVID-19. The wider study: Acute-phase and convalescent COVID-19 samples originated in the United States, Italy and Spain. The analysed material was cDNA or gDNA that came from T cells, B-cell-depleted T cells, or PBMCs.

Methods used by the authors: By means of reference gene primer amplification, nucleated cell counts were estimated. Sequencing used immunoSEQ multiplex PCR; TCRdb keeps in-frame clones, though not all of them. That table is the source of V, J and clone size, and D and trimming were worked out from the DNA. The sample includes fewer than 250,000 clones, about 82% of them seen just once. Seattle participants joined during active infection and were tracked over time. The germline gives CDR1 MNHEY, CDR2 SVGAGI. J lost 4 bases, V lost 4 bases, and 3 bases had no gene match. The CDR3 is made up of 13 amino acids.

The sample was peripheral blood. The clonotype comes from a man aged 55 to 70 with COVID-19, enrolled during active disease. The gene calls are TRBV6-5 and TRBJ1-1, with 7 bases identical to TRBD1. CDR3 region: CASSSNRGTEAFF. In DNA form, the CDR3 reads TGTGCCAGCAGTTCTAACAGGGGCACTGAAGCTTTCTTT.